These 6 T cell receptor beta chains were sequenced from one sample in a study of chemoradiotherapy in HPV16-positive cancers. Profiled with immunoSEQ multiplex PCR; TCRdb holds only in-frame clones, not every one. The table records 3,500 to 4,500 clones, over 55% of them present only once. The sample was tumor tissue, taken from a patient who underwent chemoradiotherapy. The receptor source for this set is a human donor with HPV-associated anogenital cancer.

CDR3 nucleotides: TGTGCCAGCAGCCCCGTGTTGGGGGGCCGGAGGGATTCACCCCTCCACTTT. Translating it yields CASSPVLGGRRDSPLHF. V usage is TRBV9 and J usage is TRBJ1-6; D is possibly TRBD1 (6 bases). V was cut by 4 bases and J by 8 bases, with 22 bases left in between. CDR3 length: 17 residues. Germline CDR1 reads SGDLS; CDR2 reads YYNGEE.

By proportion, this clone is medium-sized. CDR3 nucleotides: TGTGCCAGCAGCGTAGATCCGAGCCCCTACGAGCAGTACTTC. Its translation is CASSVDPSPYEQYF. The J gene is TRBJ2-7, the V gene TRBV9; no clear D. This CDR3 is built from 14 residues. Germline CDR1 SGDLS, CDR2 YYNGEE. Trimming stripped 0 bases from V and 2 bases from J, with 9 bases between.

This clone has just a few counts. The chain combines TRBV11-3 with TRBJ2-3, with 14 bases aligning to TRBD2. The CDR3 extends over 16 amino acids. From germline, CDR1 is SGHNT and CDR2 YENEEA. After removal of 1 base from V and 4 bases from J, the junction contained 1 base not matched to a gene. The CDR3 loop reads CASSLGLAGGPDTQYF. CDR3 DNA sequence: TGTGCCAGCAGCTTAGGACTAGCGGGAGGGCCAGATACGCAGTATTTT.

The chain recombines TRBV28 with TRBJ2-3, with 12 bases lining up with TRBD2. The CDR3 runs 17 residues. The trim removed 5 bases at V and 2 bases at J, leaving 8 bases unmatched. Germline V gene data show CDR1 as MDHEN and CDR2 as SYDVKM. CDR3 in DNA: TGTGCCAGCAGTCCCAGGACTAGCGGGGTTCACACAGATACGCAGTATTTT. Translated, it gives CASSPRTSGVHTDTQYF. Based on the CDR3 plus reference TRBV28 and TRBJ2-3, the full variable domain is DVKVTQSSRYLVKRTGEKVFLECVQDMDHENMFWYRQDPGLGLRLIYFSYDVKMKEKGDIPEGYSVSREKKERFSLILESASTNQTSMYLCASSPRTSGVHTDTQYFGPGTRLTVL.

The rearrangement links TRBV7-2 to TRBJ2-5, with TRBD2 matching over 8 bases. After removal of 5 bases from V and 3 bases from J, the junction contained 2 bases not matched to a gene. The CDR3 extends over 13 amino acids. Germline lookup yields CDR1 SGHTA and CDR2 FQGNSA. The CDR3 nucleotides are TGTGCCAGCAGCCCACTAGCGGAAGAGACCCAGTACTTC. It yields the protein CASSPLAEETQYF.

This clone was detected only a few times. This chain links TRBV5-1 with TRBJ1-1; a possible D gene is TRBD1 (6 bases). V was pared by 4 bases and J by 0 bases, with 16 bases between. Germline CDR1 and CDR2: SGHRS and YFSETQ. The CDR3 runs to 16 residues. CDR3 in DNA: TGCGCCAGCAGCGTCGGACAGCGCTCCATGAACACTGAAGCTTTCTTT. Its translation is CASSVGQRSMNTEAFF.